This T cell receptor (beta chain) was obtained from a study of Graves' ophthalmopathy and Graves' hyperthyroidism. The V end lost 2 bases, the J end lost 0 bases, and 4 bases lay between the germline ends. CDR3 size: 13 residues. Germline CDR1 and CDR2: MNHEY and SVGAGI. RNA transcripts were the template, and TCR beta CDR3 regions were amplified from them. HTBI primers served in a first-round RT-PCR, which a second-round multiplex PCR followed. TCRdb fed the multiplex PCR reads into MiXCR, producing one record per CDR3 protein. The profile shows under 350,000 distinct CDR3 sequences, around a sixth of them singletons. This clonotype was seen many times.

The J gene is TRBJ1-1, the V gene TRBV6-5, with D unclear. The sample consisted of peripheral blood. This TCR was recovered from an adult man with Graves' ophthalmopathy. The CDR3 here is CASSYSMNTEAFF. In nucleotides, the CDR3 is TGTGCCAGCAGTTACAGCATGAACACTGAAGCTTTCTTT.